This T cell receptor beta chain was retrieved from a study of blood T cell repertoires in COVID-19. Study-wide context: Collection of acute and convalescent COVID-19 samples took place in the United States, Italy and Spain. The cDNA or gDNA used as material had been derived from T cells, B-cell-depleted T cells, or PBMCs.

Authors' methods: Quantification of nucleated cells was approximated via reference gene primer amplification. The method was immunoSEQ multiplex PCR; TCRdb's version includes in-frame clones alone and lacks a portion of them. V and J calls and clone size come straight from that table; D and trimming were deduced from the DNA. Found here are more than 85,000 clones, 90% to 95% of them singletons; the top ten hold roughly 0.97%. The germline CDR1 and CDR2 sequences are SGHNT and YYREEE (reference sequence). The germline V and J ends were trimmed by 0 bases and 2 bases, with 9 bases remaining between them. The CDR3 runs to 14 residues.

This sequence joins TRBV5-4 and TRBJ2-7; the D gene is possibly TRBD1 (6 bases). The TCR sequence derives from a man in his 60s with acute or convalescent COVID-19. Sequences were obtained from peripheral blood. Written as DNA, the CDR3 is TGTGCCAGCAGCTTGGCTGGACAGCCCTACGAGCAGTACGTC. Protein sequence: CASSLAGQPYEQYV.